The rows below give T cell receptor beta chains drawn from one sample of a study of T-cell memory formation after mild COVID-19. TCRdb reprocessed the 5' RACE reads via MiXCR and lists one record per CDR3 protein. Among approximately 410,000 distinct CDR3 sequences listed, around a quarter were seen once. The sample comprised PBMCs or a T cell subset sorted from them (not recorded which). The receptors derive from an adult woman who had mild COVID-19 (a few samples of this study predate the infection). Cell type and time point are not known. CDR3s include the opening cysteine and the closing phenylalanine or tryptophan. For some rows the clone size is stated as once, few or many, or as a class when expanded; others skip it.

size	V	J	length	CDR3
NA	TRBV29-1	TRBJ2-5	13	CSARRGGGQTQYF
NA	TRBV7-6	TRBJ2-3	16	CASSLPELGRTDTQYF
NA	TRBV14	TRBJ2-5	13	CASSQVARGTQYF
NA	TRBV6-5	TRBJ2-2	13	CASTSGYTGELFF
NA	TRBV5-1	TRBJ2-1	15	CASSLGTGRGHEQFF
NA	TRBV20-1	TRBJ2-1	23	CSARRGPEEKPGLAGAGYNEQFF
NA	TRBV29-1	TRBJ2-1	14	CSVELREKVNEQFF
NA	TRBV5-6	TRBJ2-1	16	CASSSTGTSSDNEQFF
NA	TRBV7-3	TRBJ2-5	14	CASSRGTLGETQYF
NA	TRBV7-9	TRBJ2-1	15	CASSLPRRGFTEQFF
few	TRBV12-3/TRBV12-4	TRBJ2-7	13	CASRPSGTYEQYF
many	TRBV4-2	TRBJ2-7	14	CASSPAGQGSEQYF
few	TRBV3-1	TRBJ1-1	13	CASSPDTNTEAFF
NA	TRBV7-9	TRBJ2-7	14	CASSRDIRDYEQYF
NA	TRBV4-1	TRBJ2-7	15	CASSRGAGNAYEQYF
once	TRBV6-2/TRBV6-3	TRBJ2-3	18	CASSFAGKTSGRADTQYF
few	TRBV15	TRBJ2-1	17	CATSRDLAGGAYNEQFF
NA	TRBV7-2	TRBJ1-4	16	CASSRTTGAPEGKLFF
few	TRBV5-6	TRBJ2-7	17	CASSLAGTGGIFYEQYF
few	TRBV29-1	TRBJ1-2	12	CSGGLADNGYTF
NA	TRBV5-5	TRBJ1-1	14	CASSLPPGITEAFF
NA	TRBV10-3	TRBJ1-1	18	CAIADMPGLHGTNTEAFF
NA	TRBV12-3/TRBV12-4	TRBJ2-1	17	CASRPEGEGGRYNEQFF
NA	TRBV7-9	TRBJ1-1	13	CASSFPSGTEAFF
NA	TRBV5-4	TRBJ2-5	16	CASSLDGLAGGETQYF
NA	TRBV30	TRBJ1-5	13	CAWSVPWRAPQHF
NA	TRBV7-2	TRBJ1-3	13	CASGGRSGNTIYF
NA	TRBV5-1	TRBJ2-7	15	CASSPAARGTYEQYF
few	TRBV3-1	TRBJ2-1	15	CASSQSELPRGEQFF
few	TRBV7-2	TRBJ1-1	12	CASSLWRGEAFF
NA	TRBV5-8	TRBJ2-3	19	CASSSYTIAGGPGTDTQYF
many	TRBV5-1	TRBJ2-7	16	CASSFGEQGRTIEQYF
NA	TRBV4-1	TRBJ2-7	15	CASSQEVGRGNEQYF
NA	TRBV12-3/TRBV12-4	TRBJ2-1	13	CASHQSGELEQFF
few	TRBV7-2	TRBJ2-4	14	CASSRRGRGDIQYF
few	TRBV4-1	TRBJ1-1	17	CASSQEDMGFRGTEAFF
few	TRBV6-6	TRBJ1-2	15	CASSYPNAGTEGYTF
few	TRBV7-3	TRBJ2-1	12	CASSLTSSEQFF
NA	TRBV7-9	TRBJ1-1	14	CASSLGSRGTEAFF
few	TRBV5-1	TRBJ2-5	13	CASSRGVEETQYF
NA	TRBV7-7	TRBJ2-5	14	CASSSTRGAETQYF
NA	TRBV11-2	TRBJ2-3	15	CASSPEGQGTDTQYF
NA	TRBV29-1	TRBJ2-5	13	CSVRGTRRETQYF